The source of this T cell receptor beta chain is a study of T cells in Graves' hyperthyroidism and ophthalmopathy. This clonotype has at least ten counts. Trimming shortened V by 1 base and J by 3 bases, and 12 bases separated the two germline ends. Germline CDR1 is ENHRY and CDR2 is SYGVKD. This CDR3 is built from 15 residues. Amplification targeted TCR beta CDR3 regions from RNA transcripts. The TCR CDR3 was amplified in a first-round RT-PCR using the HTBI primer set. Via MiXCR, TCRdb re-called the multiplex PCR reads, giving one row per CDR3 protein. Of around 440,000 distinct CDR3 sequences in the sample, 15% to 18% were seen once.

V is TRBV10-3 and J is TRBJ2-5; possible D gene TRBD2, 5 bases. The material sequenced was blood. This TCR was recovered from a woman younger than 30 with Graves' hyperthyroidism. The CDR3 loop reads CAISEWRPGEETQYF. CDR3 in DNA: TGTGCCATCAGTGAGTGGCGGCCCGGGGAAGAGACCCAGTACTTC.